Below are 8 T cell receptor beta chains sequenced from a single sample in a study of molecular identifiers for immune sequencing clone quantification. TCRdb reprocessed the PCR reads via MiXCR and lists one record per CDR3 protein. The sample includes roughly 40,000 distinct CDR3 sequences, roughly 20% seen only once; the top ten take less than 9%. The sequenced sample consisted of naive CD8+ T cells from blood, with Jurkat cell RNA spiked in. The sample's subset: FACS-sorted CD8+CD4-CCR7+CD45RA+ naive T cells. The receptors here all came from a human donor in good health. Some libraries in this study had Jurkat cell RNA spiked in.

In this sample, this clonotype turned up many times. V is TRBV7-9 and J is TRBJ1-2, with TRBD1 as a possible D gene (5 bases). The V gene's germline CDR1 is SEHNR and CDR2 FQNEAQ (reference sequence). This CDR3 contains 12 residues. Trimming removed 3 bases at V and 12 bases at J, with 14 bases between. CDR3 in DNA: TGTGCCAGCAGCTTTGGGCCGTCAGGGAACACCTTC. Encoded protein: CASSFGPSGNTF.

V is TRBV3-1 and J is TRBJ1-6; D gene uncertain. Trimming took off 1 base at V and 2 bases at J, with 9 bases between the two ends. The CDR3 contains 16 residues. Germline V gene data show CDR1 as LGHDT and CDR2 as YNNKEL (reference sequence). CDR3 loop: CASSQVGWPYNSPLHF. The CDR3 DNA reads TGTGCCAGCAGCCAAGTCGGGTGGCCCTATAATTCACCCCTCCACTTT.

The sample holds many counts of this clonotype. The rearrangement uses TRBV14 and TRBJ1-6; D is possibly TRBD1 (6 bases). Germline CDR1 and CDR2: SGHDN and FVKESK. CDR3 size: 15 residues. Trimming stripped 0 bases from V and 11 bases from J, with 14 bases between. The CDR3 DNA reads as TGTGCCAGCAGCCAAGACGGGCAGGGGATTACACCCCTCCACTTT. This codes for CASSQDGQGITPLHF.

The J gene is TRBJ2-1, the V gene TRBV6-2 or TRBV6-3; D uncertain. V was trimmed by 2 bases and J by 8 bases, leaving 4 bases between them. The germline gives CDR1 MNHEY, CDR2 SVGEGT. The CDR3 contains 11 residues. The CDR3 protein is CASSYPDEQFF. The CDR3 nucleotides read TGTGCCAGCAGTTACCCCGATGAGCAGTTCTTC.

This clonotype was picked up a small number of times. The genes are TRBV12-3 or TRBV12-4 and TRBJ2-1; D may correspond to TRBD1 or TRBD2 (6 bases each). V lost 6 bases and J lost 0, with 27 bases in between. There are 20 residues in the CDR3. The CDR3 spells CASSSSGAVGSPSSYNEQFF. The CDR3 DNA sequence: TGTGCCAGCAGCTCCTCGGGGGCGGTTGGGTCCCCAAGCTCCTACAATGAGCAGTTCTTC.

This clonotype showed up many times. The genes are TRBV9 and TRBJ2-5, with 8 bases that match TRBD1. The CDR3 spans 14 residues. J was trimmed by 2 bases and V by 3 bases; bases with no gene match: 3. The germline V gene encodes CDR1 SGDLS and CDR2 YYNGEE. The CDR3 coding sequence is TGTGCCAGCAGCGCAGGGGGCGATCAAGAGACCCAGTACTTC. As protein: CASSAGGDQETQYF.

This clonotype has a count of ten or more. The chain employs TRBV9 and TRBJ2-7; TRBD2 aligns across 11 bases. From germline, CDR1 is SGDLS and CDR2 YYNGEE. This CDR3 is 16 amino acids long. The trim removed 3 bases at V and 2 bases at J, leaving 7 bases unmatched. In nucleotides, the CDR3 is TGTGCCAGCAGCGCCTCACCGACTAGCGGGACCTACGAGCAGTACTTC. Translating gives CASSASPTSGTYEQYF.

This clonotype was recorded many times. CDR3 region: CASSLQTGLFTEAFF. CDR3 nucleotide sequence: TGTGCCAGCAGCTTGCAAACAGGGTTGTTCACTGAAGCTTTCTTT. The chain recombines TRBV5-6 with TRBJ1-1, with TRBD1 as a possible D gene (6 bases). The CDR3 contains 15 residues. V dropped 1 base and J dropped 4 bases, with 14 bases sitting between them. Germline V gene lookup returns CDR1 SGHDT and CDR2 YYEEEE. Using reference TRBV5-6 and TRBJ1-1 for the parts outside the CDR3, the full variable domain is DAGVTQSPTHLIKTRGQQVTLRCSPKSGHDTVSWYQQALGQGPQFIFQYYEEEERQRGNFPDRFSGHQFPNYSSELNVNALLLGDSALYLCASSLQTGLFTEAFFGQGTRLTVV.